A selection of T cell receptor beta chains follows, all from one sample in a study of T-cell reconstitution after alpha-beta-depleted transplantation in children. TCRdb ran MiXCR on the PCR reads and lists one entry per CDR3 protein. Here the sample spans about 440,000 distinct CDR3 sequences, 43% being singletons. Sequencing was performed on PBMCs, taken before TCRalphabeta/CD19-depleted stem cell transplant. The receptors were gathered from a girl aged 2 to 10 with aplastic anemia, due to receive a stem cell transplant. CDR3s leave out the opening cysteine and the closing phenylalanine or tryptophan.

v_call: TRBV7-2
cdr3_aa: ASSLVSRQLYEQY

v_call: TRBV29-1
cdr3_aa: SVEVLAGVRSYNEQF

v_call: TRBV9
cdr3_aa: ASSADSYGYT

v_call: TRBV7-9
cdr3_aa: ASSSNRGAKNTEAF

v_call: TRBV20-1
cdr3_aa: SARAATTDLVGEQY

v_call: TRBV5-1
cdr3_aa: ASSTGSSYNEQF

v_call: TRBV4-2
cdr3_aa: ASSQAGSTDTQY

v_call: TRBV6-5
cdr3_aa: ASSYERGDLDTQY

v_call: TRBV7-7
cdr3_aa: ASSLGPQDTGELF

v_call: TRBV5-1
cdr3_aa: ASSPATGQGNYGYT

v_call: TRBV29-1
cdr3_aa: SGRRTAGDTIY

v_call: TRBV20-1
cdr3_aa: SARVKLGTDTQY

v_call: TRBV29-1
cdr3_aa: SYGTSGRSHEQY

v_call: TRBV20-1
cdr3_aa: SALWTRQETQY

v_call: TRBV5-4
cdr3_aa: ASSLGLGGVTEAF